Each of the 8 T cell receptor beta chains below was sequenced from the same sample in a study of graft-versus-host responses after intestinal transplantation. This table comes from immunoSEQ multiplex PCR, and its TCRdb copy is limited to in-frame clones, with some not included. The sample has some 90,000 clones; around 90% are singletons. Their specific antigens are unknown. The sample was unstimulated CD8+ T cells sorted from spleen or lymph node cells, taken before transplant. These receptors all stem from a human donor who was the organ donor for an intestinal transplant.

This chain links TRBV9 with TRBJ2-7; a weak D match, TRBD1 (6 bases). The V gene lost 4 bases and the J gene lost 3 bases, with 14 bases spanning the gap. CDR1 and CDR2 (germline): SGDLS, YYNGEE. The CDR3 is 14 amino acids. The CDR3 protein is CASSPQDSLYEQYF. CDR3 in DNA: TGTGCCAGCAGCCCTCAGGACAGCCTCTACGAGCAGTACTTC.

The rearrangement uses TRBV29-1 and TRBJ2-5, with D unresolved. The CDR3 is 10 amino acids. V dropped 5 bases and J dropped 3 bases, with 4 bases sitting between them. In germline, CDR1 is SQVTM, CDR2 ANQGSEA. The DNA of the CDR3 is TGCAGCGTTCAAAAAGAGACCCAGTACTTC. It encodes CSVQKETQYF.

The gene calls are TRBV5-1 and TRBJ1-4; D is ambiguous. V dropped 0 bases and J dropped 4 bases, with 13 bases sitting between them. CDR3 length equals 16 residues. Germline V gives CDR1 SGHRS, CDR2 YFSETQ. Here the CDR3 DNA reads TGCGCCAGCAGCTTGGTGCCGCGTATTAGTAATGAAAAACTGTTTTTT. This sequence encodes CASSLVPRISNEKLFF.

This chain joins TRBV6-1 and TRBJ2-3, with 12 bases lining up with TRBD1. This CDR3 has 16 amino acids. The ends lost 3 bases at V and 5 bases at J; junction bases unmatched: 6. Germline V CDR1 and CDR2: MNHNS, SASEGT. The CDR3 loop is CASSDVGQGAEDTQYF. The DNA for the CDR3 is TGTGCCAGCAGTGACGTGGGACAGGGGGCCGAAGATACGCAGTATTTT.

The V gene is TRBV7-9, the J gene TRBJ2-1; 7 nucleotides line up with TRBD2. The germline CDR1 and CDR2 sequences are SEHNR and FQNEAQ (reference sequence). The CDR3 is made up of 17 amino acids. Trimming at V came to 7 bases and at J to 2 bases, leaving 14 bases not matched to a gene. The CDR3 nucleotides are TGTGCCAGCATCACCCCAATCGGGGGGTATGCCTACAATGAGCAGTTCTTC. It codes for CASITPIGGYAYNEQFF.

The rearrangement uses TRBV6-1 and TRBJ1-2, with D possibly being TRBD1 (5 bases). Trimming stripped 0 bases from V and 4 bases from J, with 15 bases between. The CDR3 runs 16 residues. CDR1 and CDR2 (germline): MNHNS, SASEGT. The CDR3, as DNA: TGTGCCAGCAGTGAAGCGCTTGGGGGGTCCCTCTATGGCTACACCTTC. Amino acids: CASSEALGGSLYGYTF.

The CDR3: CASSQTPGELFF. CDR3 in DNA: TGTGCCAGCAGCCAGACACCCGGGGAGCTGTTTTTT. This chain joins TRBV7-9 and TRBJ2-2; D is undetermined. The V gene's germline CDR1 is SEHNR and CDR2 FQNEAQ (reference sequence). This CDR3 comprises 12 residues. Between the trimmed V and J ends, which lost 5 bases and 6 bases, there was a span of 7 bases.

The chain carries TRBV5-5 and TRBJ2-1; D is unresolved. The germline gives CDR1 SGHKS, CDR2 YYEKEE (reference sequence). This CDR3 has 11 amino acids. Trimming shortened V by 3 bases and J by 10 bases, and 8 bases separated the two germline ends. CDR3 coding DNA: TGTGCCAGCAGCTGGCTGGAGGAGCAGTTCTTC. It yields the protein CASSWLEEQFF.